This paragraph reports one T cell receptor (beta chain). Antigen specificity is unknown. This sample is part of a study of OX40 agonist ivuxolimab in advanced cancers. Overall study context: Patients receiving dose escalation had hepatocellular carcinoma, melanoma, renal cell or head and neck cancer. Patients achieving partial responses numbered three: one hepatocellular carcinoma case and two cutaneous melanoma cases.

Whole-study findings and limits: Not determined was the antigen specificity of the expanded peripheral T cells. Relative to CD4+ cells, CD8+ T cells on average had more expanded clones.

The protocol was immunoSEQ multiplex PCR, while the TCRdb copy is restricted to in-frame clones and leaves out a portion. Of tens of thousands of clones in the sample, approximately 82% were seen once. Sequenced material: CD4+ or CD8+ T cells sorted from blood, taken in a trial of the OX40 agonist ivuxolimab. The receptor's source is an adult with an advanced solid tumor such as melanoma, head and neck, liver or kidney cancer.

The CDR3 loop reads CASRRQPEARGQETQYF. The CDR3 region has the DNA TGCGCCAGCAGGCGACAACCCGAGGCAAGAGGGCAAGAGACCCAGTACTTC. The chain carries TRBV5-1 and TRBJ2-5; a possible D gene is TRBD2 (5 bases). V lost 5 bases and J 2 bases, leaving 22 bases between the germline ends. CDR3 length: 17 residues. From germline, CDR1 is SGHRS and CDR2 YFSETQ.